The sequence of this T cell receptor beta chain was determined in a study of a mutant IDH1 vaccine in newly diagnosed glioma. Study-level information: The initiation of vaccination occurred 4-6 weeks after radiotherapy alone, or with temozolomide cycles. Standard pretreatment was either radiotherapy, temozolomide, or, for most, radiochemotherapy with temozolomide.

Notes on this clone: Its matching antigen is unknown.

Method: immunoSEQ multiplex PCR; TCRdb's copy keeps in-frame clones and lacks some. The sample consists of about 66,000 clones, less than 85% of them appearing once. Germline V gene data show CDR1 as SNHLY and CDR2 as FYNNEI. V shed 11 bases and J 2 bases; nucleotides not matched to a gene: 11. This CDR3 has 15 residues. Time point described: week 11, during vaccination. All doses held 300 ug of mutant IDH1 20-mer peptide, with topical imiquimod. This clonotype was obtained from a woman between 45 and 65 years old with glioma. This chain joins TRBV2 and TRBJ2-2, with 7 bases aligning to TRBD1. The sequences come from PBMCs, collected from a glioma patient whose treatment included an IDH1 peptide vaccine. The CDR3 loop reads CADSRDSLNTGELFF. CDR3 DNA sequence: TGTGCCGACTCAAGGGACAGCTTAAACACCGGGGAGCTGTTTTTT. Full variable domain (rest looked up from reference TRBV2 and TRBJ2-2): EPEVTQTPSHQVTQMGQEVILRCVPISNHLYFYWYRQILGQKVEFLVSFYNNEISEKSEIFDDQFSVERPDGSNFTLKIRSTKLEDSAMYFCADSRDSLNTGELFFGEGSRLTVL.